Shown below are 30 T cell receptor gamma chains from a single sample sequenced in a study of gamma-delta chains in newborns, infants, children. TCRdb re-called the reads via CATT. The repertoire holds under 150 gamma-chain clones, with 32% as singletons. The sample consisted of blood. These receptor sequences come from a child who was a newborn, infant or young child, either healthy, febrile or measles-vaccinated (not recorded which).

Of note for this clone: Just one base apart from a much larger clone, this may be a read error. Other nucleotide sequences from this sample produce the same CDR3. The chain employs TRGV9 and TRGJP. Since TCRdb gives no J gene, matching the DNA to germline was used here to assign it. With V trimmed by 1 base and J by 5 bases, 5 bases remained unmatched. CDR1 is GITISATS and CDR2 is ISYDGTV in the germline V gene (reference sequence). This CDR3 has 17 amino acids. The CDR3 spells CALWEVREELGKKIKVF. In DNA, the CDR3 is TGTGCCTTGTGGGAGGTACGGGAAGAGTTGGGCAAAAAAATCAAGGTATTT.

This clone was seen only a few times. The rearrangement uses TRGV9 and TRGJP. The J gene comes from matching the DNA to germline here; TCRdb lacks it. J was trimmed by 8 bases and V by 0 bases; bases with no gene match: 1. The CDR3 totals 15 residues. Germline values: CDR1 GITISATS, CDR2 ISYDGTV (reference sequence). CDR3 sequence reads: CALWEVQLGKKIKVF. The CDR3 region has the DNA TGTGCCTTGTGGGAGGTGCAGTTGGGCAAAAAAATCAAGGTATTT.

This clone showed up just a few times. This chain uses TRGV9 with TRGJ1 or TRGJ2. The J gene was not available in TCRdb and was assigned here by matching the DNA to germline segments. The V gene's germline CDR1 is GITISATS and CDR2 ISYDGTV (reference sequence). This CDR3 spans 15 amino acids. J gave up 0 bases and V 0 bases, and 5 bases lay outside the gene matches. The CDR3 here is CALWEVQENYYKKLF. The CDR3 DNA follows: TGTGCCTTGTGGGAGGTGCAGGAGAATTATTATAAGAAACTCTTT.

Notes on this clone: A much larger clone sits a single nucleotide away, making a read error possible. The genes are TRGV9 and TRGJP. Here the J gene came from matching the DNA to germline, since TCRdb omits it. The CDR3 has 15 residues. Trimming took 2 bases from V and 9 from J; bases not matched to a gene: 4. Germline V gene lookup returns CDR1 GITISATS and CDR2 ISYDGTV (reference sequence). In nucleotides, the CDR3 is TGTGCCTTGTGGGAGGAAGGGTTGGGCAAAAAAATCAAGGTATTT. Translation: CALWEEGLGKKIKVF.

This clone occurred once. One base away lies a much larger clone, so this may be a sequencing read error. The rearrangement uses TRGV9 and TRGJ1 or TRGJ2. TCRdb leaves out the J gene; it was filled in here by matching the DNA to germline. This CDR3 has 10 residues. Germline loops: CDR1 GITISATS, CDR2 ISYDGTV (reference sequence). The CDR3 here is CALGEVKKLF. The CDR3 coding sequence is TGTGCCTTGGGGGAGGTGAAGAAACTCTTT.

Points on this clone: The same CDR3 also results from other DNA sequences found in this sample. The chain combines TRGV9 with TRGJ1 or TRGJ2. The J gene was missing in TCRdb and was found by matching the end of the DNA to germline. The CDR3 runs 13 residues. Germline V CDR1 and CDR2: GITISATS, ISYDGTV (reference sequence). V was clipped by 0 bases and J by 4 bases; unmatched bases: 3. This chain's CDR3 is CALWEVHYYKKLF. DNA of the CDR3: TGTGCCTTGTGGGAGGTGCACTATTATAAGAAACTCTTT.

A note on this clone: Other nucleotide sequences from this sample produce the same CDR3. For the V gene the call is TRGV9; the J gene has no call. In germline, CDR1 is GITISATS, CDR2 ISYDGTV (reference sequence). There are 11 residues in the CDR3. CDR3 in amino acids: CALWVNYKKLF. The CDR3, as DNA: TGTGCCTTGTGGGTAAATTATAAGAAGCTCTTT.

Relative to its sample, this clone is large. Given a much more abundant clone one base away, this may be a read error. J is TRGJP and V is TRGV9. Since TCRdb gives no J gene, matching the DNA to germline was used here to assign it. CDR3 size: 16 residues. CDR1 and CDR2 (germline): GITISATS, ISYDGTV (reference sequence). The ends lost 2 bases at V and 3 bases at J; junction bases unmatched: 1. The CDR3, as DNA: TGTGCCTTGTGGGAGGCGCAAGAGTTGGGCAAAAAAATCAAGGTATTT. Translating it yields CALWEAQELGKKIKVF.

This clone is labeled as large (0.1 to 1%). This chain links TRGV9 with TRGJP. No J gene was available from TCRdb, and it was assigned here by a germline match of the DNA. The J segment lost 7 bases and the V segment lost 0 bases, leaving 3 bases of the junction unmatched. CDR3 length equals 16 residues. The germline gives CDR1 GITISATS, CDR2 ISYDGTV (reference sequence). The CDR3 here is CALWEVPELGKKIKVF. For the CDR3, the DNA is TGTGCCTTGTGGGAGGTGCCGGAGTTGGGCAAAAAAATCAAGGTATTT.

This clone occurred a few times. V usage is TRGV9 and J usage is TRGJP. The J gene was missing in TCRdb and was found by matching the end of the DNA to germline. Unmatched junction bases numbered 0, after V lost 5 bases and J lost 2 bases. This CDR3 comprises 15 residues. Germline assignment: CDR1 GITISATS and CDR2 ISYDGTV (reference sequence). Here the CDR3 DNA reads TGTGCCTTGTGGGGGCAAGAGTTGGGCAAAAAAATCAAGGTATTT. It codes for CALWGQELGKKIKVF.

In regard to this clone: At the DNA level, this CDR3 is encoded by other sequences in the same sample as well. This sequence joins TRGV9 and TRGJP. Because TCRdb records no J gene, it was assigned here through a match of the DNA to germline. V dropped 4 bases and J dropped 7; count of bases not matched to a gene: 4. The CDR3 has 15 residues. The germline gives CDR1 GITISATS, CDR2 ISYDGTV (reference sequence). This chain's CDR3 is CALWERELGKKIKVF. The CDR3 DNA reads as TGTGCCTTGTGGGAAAGGGAGTTGGGCAAAAAAATCAAGGTATTT.

Relative to its sample, this clone is large. In the same sample, other DNA sequences code for this CDR3. V is TRGV9 and J is TRGJP. The J gene, left out of TCRdb, was set here by checking the DNA against germline. CDR3 length equals 16 residues. V shed 0 bases, J shed 7 bases, and the junction held 3 bases outside the gene matches. The V gene's germline CDR1 is GITISATS and CDR2 ISYDGTV (reference sequence). CDR3 bases: TGTGCCTTGTGGGAGGTGTTGGAGTTGGGCAAAAAAATCAAGGTATTT. This translates into CALWEVLELGKKIKVF.

Concerning this clone: Possible read error: a much larger clone is one base away. Other DNA sequences from this sample encode an identical CDR3 as well. The chain combines TRGV9 with TRGJP. TCRdb records no J gene; here it was assigned by comparing the DNA to germline. Germline-derived CDR1 and CDR2 are GITISATS and ISYDGTV (reference sequence). Trimming removed 0 bases from V and 7 bases from J; junction bases left unmatched: 3. CDR3 length: 16 residues. CDR3 protein: CALWEVRELGKKIKVF. For the CDR3, the DNA is TGTGCCTTGTGGGAGGTGAGGGAGTTGGGCAAAAAAATCAAGGTATTT.

This clone was observed a handful of times. The rearrangement uses TRGV9 and TRGJP. The J gene was not available in TCRdb and was assigned here by matching the DNA to germline segments. The CDR3 covers 16 residues. The V and J ends lost 4 bases and 4 bases, in that order; junction bases with no gene match: 4. Germline values: CDR1 GITISATS, CDR2 ISYDGTV (reference sequence). The CDR3 DNA reads TGTGCCTTGTGGGATTTTCAAGAGTTGGGCAAAAAAATCAAGGTATTT. Translated, it gives CALWDFQELGKKIKVF.

This clone has just a few counts. A read error may account for a junction end that differs from germline. The chain has TRGV9 and TRGJP. CDR1 is GITISATS and CDR2 is ISYDGTV in the germline V gene (reference sequence). The CDR3 runs to 15 residues. CDR3 DNA sequence: TGCGCCTTGTGGAGCCAAGAGTTGGGCAAAAAAATCAAGGTATTT. It specifies CALWSQELGKKIKVF.

Details on this clone: At one end the junction does not follow the germline gene, possibly because of a read error. Other nucleotide sequences from this sample produce the same CDR3. The chain recombines TRGV9 with TRGJP. The J gene is not listed in TCRdb, so it was assigned here from a DNA match to germline. The CDR3 loop spans 15 amino acids. From germline, CDR1 is GITISATS and CDR2 ISYDGTV (reference sequence). Here the CDR3 reads CALWVQELGKKIKVF. CDR3 bases: TGCGCCTTGTGGGTTCAAGAGTTGGGCAAAAAAATCAAGGTATTT.

With respect to this clone: A read error is possible here, since a much larger clone lies one base away. V and J are TRGV9 and TRGJP. TCRdb gives no J gene; it was assigned here by matching the DNA to germline. The CDR3 contains 15 residues. CDR1 is GITISATS, CDR2 ISYDGTV, per germline (reference sequence). The trim removed 2 bases at V and 11 bases at J, leaving 6 bases unmatched. This CDR3 reads CALWEARMGKKIKVF. CDR3 DNA: TGTGCCTTGTGGGAGGCTCGGATGGGCAAAAAAATCAAGGTATTT.

Regarding this clone: An end of the junction differs from the germline gene, which may be a read error. CDR3 amino acids: CATWDSPNYYKKLF. The CDR3 region has the DNA TGTGCCACCTGGGATAGTCCGAATTACTATAAGAAACTCTTT. The rearrangement joins TRGV8 to TRGJ1 or TRGJ2. TCRdb supplies no J gene; here it was assigned by aligning the nucleotide sequence to germline. CDR3 length equals 14 residues. From germline, CDR1 is VENAVY and CDR2 YDSYNSRV.

This clone was observed a handful of times. This chain joins TRGV9 and TRGJP. The J gene, absent from TCRdb, was called here by matching the DNA to germline. The length of the CDR3 is 15 residues. The V gene end was trimmed by 1 base and the J gene end by 11 bases; junction bases not matched to a gene: 5. Germline CDR1 reads GITISATS; CDR2 reads ISYDGTV (reference sequence). The CDR3 loop is CALWEVSVGKKIKVF. The CDR3 coding sequence is TGTGCCTTGTGGGAGGTTTCAGTGGGCAAAAAAATCAAGGTATTT.

This clone is classed as hyperexpanded (1% or more). Possible read error: a much larger clone is one base away. The sample holds other DNA sequences that translate to the same CDR3. This sequence joins TRGV9 and TRGJP. Germline values: CDR1 GITISATS, CDR2 ISYDGTV (reference sequence). CDR3 length: 16 residues. Losses at the gene ends were 1 base for V and 4 bases for J; bases not matched to a gene: 1. The CDR3: CALWEVQELGKKIKVF. The DNA for the CDR3 is TGTGCCTTGTGGGAGGTACAAGAGTTGGGCAAAAAAATCAAGGTATTT.

The J gene is TRGJ1 or TRGJ2, the V gene TRGV8. The CDR3 totals 14 residues. J was trimmed by 0 bases and V by 1 base; bases with no gene match: 3. Per the germline V gene, CDR1 is VENAVY and CDR2 is YDSYNSRV. The CDR3 coding sequence is TGTGCCACCTGGGATAGTCCGAATTATTATAAGAAACTCTTT. Translated, it gives CATWDSPNYYKKLF.

The V gene is TRGV9, the J gene TRGJP. TCRdb gives no J gene; it was assigned here by matching the DNA to germline. This CDR3 comprises 16 residues. CDR1 is GITISATS and CDR2 is ISYDGTV in the germline V gene (reference sequence). V lost 2 bases and J lost 4; bases outside the gene matches: 2. The CDR3 nucleotides are TGTGCCTTGTGGGAGGAACAAGAGTTGGGCAAAAAAATCAAGGTATTT. This encodes CALWEEQELGKKIKVF.

By frequency in the sample, this clone is large. The chain recombines TRGV9 with TRGJP. Here the J gene came from matching the DNA to germline, since TCRdb omits it. V trimming: 5 bases; J trimming: 5 bases; junction bases outside the gene matches: 6. From germline, CDR1 is GITISATS and CDR2 ISYDGTV (reference sequence). The CDR3 runs to 16 residues. CDR3 sequence (DNA): TGTGCCTTGTGGGGGGGGGAAGAGTTGGGCAAAAAAATCAAGGTATTT. As protein: CALWGGEELGKKIKVF.

This clone was seen more than once but under ten times. V and J are TRGV9 and TRGJP. After removal of 6 bases from V and 3 bases from J, the junction contained 5 bases not matched to a gene. CDR3 size: 16 residues. Germline lookup yields CDR1 GITISATS and CDR2 ISYDGTV (reference sequence). The CDR3: CALWFLQELGKKIKVF. Here the CDR3 DNA reads TGTGCCTTGTGGTTCCTGCAAGAGTTGGGCAAAAAAATCAAGGTATTT.

Comments on this clone: One end of the junction does not line up with germline, which may come from a read error. V gene TRGV9 combines with J gene TRGJP. TCRdb does not report a J gene; here it was assigned by matching the DNA to germline references. The CDR3 extends over 17 amino acids. Germline assignment: CDR1 GITISATS and CDR2 ISYDGTV (reference sequence). The CDR3 protein is CALWELRQELGKKIKVF. CDR3 nucleotide sequence: TGTGCCTTGTGGGAGCTTCGGCAAGAGCTGGGCAAAAAAATCAAGGTATTT.

J is TRGJ1 or TRGJ2 and V is TRGV9. Matching the DNA to germline supplied the J gene, which TCRdb does not give. The CDR3 consists of 15 residues. Trimming cost V 0 bases and J 2 bases; bases outside gene matches: 7. Germline CDR1 reads GITISATS; CDR2 reads ISYDGTV (reference sequence). CDR3: CALWEVQTYYYKKLF. DNA for the CDR3: TGTGCCTTGTGGGAGGTGCAGACATATTATTATAAGAAACTCTTT.

With respect to this clone: Within the sample, other DNA sequences also encode this same CDR3. This sequence joins TRGV9 and TRGJP. The J gene, missing from TCRdb, was assigned here through DNA to germline matching. Germline V lookup: CDR1 GITISATS, CDR2 ISYDGTV (reference sequence). There are 15 residues in the CDR3. The V and J ends lost 5 bases and 4 bases, in that order; junction bases with no gene match: 2. CDR3 sequence (DNA): TGTGCCTTGTGGGTTCAAGAGTTGGGCAAAAAAATCAAGGTATTT. It specifies CALWVQELGKKIKVF.

This clone has more than one count but fewer than ten. The gene calls are TRGV5 and TRGJ1 or TRGJ2. TCRdb carries no J gene annotation; the J gene was assigned here by matching the DNA with germline. The CDR3 is 9 amino acids. V gave up 4 bases and J gave up 9 bases; unmatched junction bases: 0. Germline V lookup: CDR1 VINAFY, CDR2 YDVSNSKD. CDR3 in DNA: TGTGCCACCTGGGATAAGAAACTCTTT. It is translated as CATWDKKLF.

This clone is termed hyperexpanded. The same CDR3 can be traced to other DNA sequences in this sample. The rearrangement joins TRGV9 to TRGJ1 or TRGJ2. TCRdb carries no J gene annotation; the J gene was assigned here by matching the DNA with germline. CDR1 is GITISATS and CDR2 is ISYDGTV in the germline V gene (reference sequence). This CDR3 contains 13 residues. The junction had 2 bases not matched to a gene; V was cut back by 1 base and J by 2 bases. The CDR3: CALWEVHYYKKLF. CDR3 coding DNA: TGTGCCTTGTGGGAGGTCCATTATTATAAGAAACTCTTT.

In its sample, this clone ranks as hyperexpanded. The rearrangement uses TRGV8 and TRGJ1 or TRGJ2. As TCRdb names no J gene, one was assigned here on the basis of a DNA match to germline. This CDR3 region has 13 residues. The J segment lost 10 bases and the V segment lost 0 bases, leaving 9 bases of the junction unmatched. Germline V lookup: CDR1 VENAVY, CDR2 YDSYNSRV. This chain's CDR3 is CATWDRRSLKKLF. DNA of the CDR3: TGTGCCACCTGGGATAGGCGGTCACTAAAGAAACTCTTT.